The 12 T cell receptor beta chains below were found in one sample sequenced in a study of blood T cell repertoires in COVID-19. Data came from immunoSEQ multiplex PCR; TCRdb stores just in-frame clones and leaves some out. Here the sample spans 150,000 to 200,000 clones, about 88% being singletons. Sequences were obtained from peripheral blood. These receptors all come from a man younger than 30 with acute or convalescent COVID-19.

This sequence joins TRBV5-1 and TRBJ1-1, with D tentatively TRBD1 (5 bases). Deletions cut 3 bases from V and 3 bases from J, with 12 bases between. Germline V gives CDR1 SGHRS, CDR2 YFSETQ. The CDR3 covers 14 residues. The CDR3 DNA reads TGCGCCAGCAGCTCACAGGTGAGCGACACTGAAGCTTTCTTT. Protein product: CASSSQVSDTEAFF. The complete variable domain, with remaining parts taken from reference TRBV5-1 and TRBJ1-1, reads KAGVTQTPRYLIKTRGQQVTLSCSPISGHRSVSWYQQTPGQGLQFLFEYFSETQRNKGNFPGRFSGRQFSNSRSEMNVSTLELGDSALYLCASSSQVSDTEAFFGQGTRLTVV.

This clone showed up just a few times. The gene calls are TRBV7-8 and TRBJ1-3; possibly TRBD1 for D (6 bases). The CDR3 totals 15 residues. CDR1 and CDR2 from the germline V gene are SGHVS and FQNEAQ. Trimming removed 1 base from V and 3 bases from J, with 10 bases in between. CDR3 amino acids: CASSLVGASGNTIYF. CDR3 nucleotides: TGTGCCAGCAGCTTAGTGGGGGCGAGTGGAAACACCATATATTTT.

The V gene is TRBV21-1, the J gene TRBJ1-2. TRBV21-1 is designated a pseudogene. The CDR3 has 12 amino acids. The CDR3 spells CASSKVPDGYTF. The DNA of the CDR3 is TGTGCCAGCAGCAAAGTCCCTGATGGCTACACCTTC.

V and J are TRBV7-2 and TRBJ1-4; tentatively, D is TRBD1 (6 bases). Germline values: CDR1 SGHTA, CDR2 FQGNSA. The V gene lost 3 bases and the J gene lost 8 bases, with 13 bases spanning the gap. CDR3 length: 14 amino acids. The CDR3 reads CASSLGQLGEKLFF. The CDR3 nucleotides are TGTGCCAGCAGCTTGGGACAATTGGGGGAAAAACTGTTTTTT.

V usage is TRBV6-5 and J usage is TRBJ1-2; weak D call: TRBD1 (5 bases). Germline V CDR1 and CDR2: MNHEY, SVGAGI. V dropped 2 bases and J dropped 3 bases, with 7 bases sitting between them. The CDR3 length is 13 residues. The CDR3 loop reads CASSYGADYGYTF. CDR3 nucleotide sequence: TGTGCCAGCAGTTACGGGGCGGACTATGGCTACACCTTC.

This clone was observed a few times. This chain connects TRBV7-7 to TRBJ1-4; D remains unclear. The CDR3 runs 13 residues. CDR1 and CDR2 (germline): SSHAT, FNYEAQ (reference sequence). Trimming removed 5 bases at V and 5 bases at J, with 9 bases between. The CDR3 loop is CASSRDTNEKLFF. In DNA form, the CDR3 reads TGTGCCAGCAGCCGCGACACGAATGAAAAACTGTTTTTT. Drawing the rest from reference TRBV7-7 and TRBJ1-4, the complete variable domain is GAGVSQSPRYKVTKRGQDVTLRCDPISSHATLYWYQQALGQGPEFLTYFNYEAQPDKSGLPSDRFSAERPEGSISTLTIQRTEQRDSAMYRCASSRDTNEKLFFGSGTQLSVL.

This clone was recorded only once. The V call is TRBV7-2, the J call TRBJ1-3; no firm D call. The CDR3 consists of 16 residues. V was cut by 4 bases and J by 5 bases, with 18 bases left in between. Germline V gene lookup returns CDR1 SGHTA and CDR2 FQGNSA. The CDR3, as DNA: TGTGCCAGCAGCTCCGCGGGTTTAGGGTCGAGAAACACCATATATTTT. This gives the protein CASSSAGLGSRNTIYF.

The chain employs TRBV6-5 and TRBJ1-2; possible D gene TRBD1, 6 bases. The CDR3 contains 12 residues. From germline, CDR1 is MNHEY and CDR2 SVGAGI. Between the trimmed V and J ends, which lost 8 bases and 2 bases, there was a span of 9 bases. The CDR3 loop is CASGGQNYGYTF. The DNA of the CDR3 is TGTGCCAGCGGGGGACAAAACTATGGCTACACCTTC.

The chain recombines TRBV2 with TRBJ1-5, with 8 positions matching TRBD1. CDR1 is SNHLY and CDR2 is FYNNEI in the germline V gene. This CDR3 comprises 15 residues. V lost 3 bases, J lost 5 bases, and 6 bases stayed unmatched. CDR3 region: CASSEDRAWYQPQHF. CDR3 sequence (DNA): TGTGCCAGCAGTGAGGACAGGGCCTGGTATCAGCCCCAGCATTTT.

V and J are TRBV7-8 and TRBJ1-5, with TRBD1 matching 8 bases. The CDR3 consists of 16 residues. Trimming cost V 6 bases and J 5 bases; bases outside gene matches: 12. Per germline, CDR1 SGHVS and CDR2 FQNEAQ. The CDR3 sequence: CASSQITGTGYQPQHF. CDR3 sequence (DNA): TGTGCCAGCAGTCAGATAACCGGGACAGGTTATCAGCCCCAGCATTTT.

The genes are TRBV7-2 and TRBJ2-2; weak D call: TRBD1 (7 bases). This CDR3 is built from 15 residues. With 6 bases removed from V and 5 bases from J, the gap between germline ends came to 16 bases. In germline, CDR1 is SGHTA, CDR2 FQGNSA. The CDR3 loop reads CASSRTGAGTGELFF. In nucleotides, the CDR3 is TGTGCCAGCAGTCGAACAGGGGCGGGGACCGGGGAGCTGTTTTTT.

This clone showed up just once. V usage is TRBV21-1 and J usage is TRBJ2-7; the D call of TRBD2 is as the table states it, not checked on the DNA. TRBV21-1 is described as a pseudogene. This CDR3 has 14 residues. CDR3 bases: TGTGCCACCGCCTCGGGGGTAGAGTCCTACGAGCAGTACTTC. It codes for CATASGVESYEQYF.